This T cell receptor (beta chain) was recovered during a study of blood T cell repertoires in COVID-19. Study in general: Sources were T cells, B-cell-depleted T cells, or PBMCs; the material itself was cDNA or gDNA.

Libraries were prepared by immunoSEQ multiplex PCR; TCRdb keeps only in-frame clonotypes and omits some of them. The table has some 110,000 clones, around 80% seen once; the top ten hold 5.5% to 7%. Looked up from germline, CDR1 is SQVTM and CDR2 is ANQGSEA. Trimming removed 6 bases from V and 0 bases from J, with 15 bases in between. This CDR3 spans 14 amino acids. The receptor's source is a man in his 70s with acute or convalescent COVID-19. Material: peripheral blood. The chain recombines TRBV29-1 with TRBJ2-7; D remains ambiguous. This CDR3 is CSVTRHSSSYEQYF. In DNA, the CDR3 is TGCAGCGTCACACGACATTCGAGCTCCTACGAGCAGTACTTC.